This is a list of T cell receptor beta chains from one sample in a study of T-cell memory formation after mild COVID-19. MiXCR, applied by TCRdb to the 5' RACE reads, yields one record per CDR3 protein. The sample has about 14,000 distinct CDR3 sequences; about 20% are singletons. The sample consisted of PBMCs or a T cell subset sorted from them (not recorded which). These receptors all come from an adult woman who had mild COVID-19 (a few samples of this study predate the infection). Cell type and time point are not known. Each CDR3 is given with its conserved first and last residue. The D gene is left open where the match is weak. Where a row states a size, it is once, few, many or the class of an expanded clone; other rows omit it.

clone size: once
V gene: TRBV29-1
D gene: NA
J gene: TRBJ2-3
CDR3 DNA: TGCAGCGTTGAAGCGTTGGGCCGCACAGATACGCAGTATTTT
CDR3 protein: CSVEALGRTDTQYF

clone size: many
V gene: TRBV7-3
D gene: NA
J gene: TRBJ2-3
CDR3 DNA: TGTGCCAGCAGGGGGTCCGGCGGGATGATTTCGGATACGCAGTATTTT
CDR3 protein: CASRGSGGMISDTQYF

clone size: many
V gene: TRBV25-1
D gene: NA
J gene: TRBJ1-2
CDR3 DNA: TGTGCCAGCAGTGGAGGATACTACTATGGCTACACCTTC
CDR3 protein: CASSGGYYYGYTF

clone size: NA
V gene: TRBV7-2
D gene: NA
J gene: TRBJ1-1
CDR3 DNA: TGTGCCAGCAGCCCCCGTCTGAGGACTGAAGCTTTCTTT
CDR3 protein: CASSPRLRTEAFF

clone size: many
V gene: TRBV5-6
D gene: NA
J gene: TRBJ2-1
CDR3 DNA: TGTGCCAGCAGCATCGTGGACGCCTACAATGAGCAGTTCTTC
CDR3 protein: CASSIVDAYNEQFF

clone size: NA
V gene: TRBV24-1
D gene: NA
J gene: TRBJ2-3
CDR3 DNA: TGTGCCACCAGTGAACCTAAACAGGGAGCCAGCACAGATACGCAGTATTTT
CDR3 protein: CATSEPKQGASTDTQYF

clone size: many
V gene: TRBV5-1
D gene: TRBD1
J gene: TRBJ2-7
CDR3 DNA: TGCGCCAGCAGCATCCGGACAGGGTCGTACGAGCAGTACTTC
CDR3 protein: CASSIRTGSYEQYF

clone size: NA
V gene: TRBV20-1
D gene: NA
J gene: TRBJ2-7
CDR3 DNA: TGCAGTGCTAGAGACGGGGACTACGAGCAGTACTTC
CDR3 protein: CSARDGDYEQYF

clone size: many
V gene: TRBV5-4
D gene: NA
J gene: TRBJ2-3
CDR3 DNA: TGTGCCAGCAGCTCCGGGTGGGGTCGGCTGGGGGGTTTTGGCACAGATACGCAGTATTTT
CDR3 protein: CASSSGWGRLGGFGTDTQYF

clone size: NA
V gene: TRBV7-7
D gene: TRBD2
J gene: TRBJ2-3
CDR3 DNA: TGTGCTAGCAGCTCTGCGGGGGGTGATACGCAGTATTTT
CDR3 protein: CASSSAGGDTQYF